This T cell receptor beta chain was captured in a study of regulatory T cells in long-lasting Graves disease. Time point: persistent/refractory GD, antithyroid drugs over 5 years with positive TRAb. PBMCs were the source of the RNA used for TCR sequencing. General study results and limits: Not thyroid tissue but only peripheral blood was studied.

A remark on this clonotype: The antigen remains unidentified.

This CDR3 is built from 15 residues. The V end was cut by 1 base, the J end by 1 base, with 11 bases between. Germline loops: CDR1 KGHSH, CDR2 LQKENI. Libraries of TCR beta came from iRepertoire HTBI primers plus Arm-PCR of CDR3 regions. TCRdb passed the multiplex PCR reads through MiXCR, listing each CDR3 protein once. The repertoire has 250,000 to 300,000 distinct CDR3 sequences, 22% of them found once; the top ten carry 45% to 70%. Sequenced here: peripheral blood mononuclear cells (PBMCs), sampled when the disease was refractory, from a patient treated with antithyroid drugs. V gene TRBV18 combines with J gene TRBJ2-7; TRBD2 might be the D (5 bases). This TCR was sampled from a female donor with Graves disease. CDR3 in DNA: TGTGCCAGCTCACCACTAGGTGGACTTTCCTACGAGCAGTACTTC. It yields the protein CASSPLGGLSYEQYF.